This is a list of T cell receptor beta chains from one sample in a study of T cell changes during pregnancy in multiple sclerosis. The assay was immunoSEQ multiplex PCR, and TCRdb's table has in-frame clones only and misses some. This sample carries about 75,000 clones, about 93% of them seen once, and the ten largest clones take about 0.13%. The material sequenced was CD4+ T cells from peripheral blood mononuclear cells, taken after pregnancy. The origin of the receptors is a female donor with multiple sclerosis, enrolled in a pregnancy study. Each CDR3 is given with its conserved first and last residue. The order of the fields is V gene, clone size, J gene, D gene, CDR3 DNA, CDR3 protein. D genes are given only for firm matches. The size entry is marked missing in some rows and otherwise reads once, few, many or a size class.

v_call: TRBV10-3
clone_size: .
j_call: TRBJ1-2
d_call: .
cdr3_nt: TGTGCCATCAACCCACAGGGATCCTATGGCTACACCTTC
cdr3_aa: CAINPQGSYGYTF

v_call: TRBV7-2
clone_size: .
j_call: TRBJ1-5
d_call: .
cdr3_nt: TGTGCCAGCAGCTTAGCGTCAGACAATCAGCCCCAGCATTTT
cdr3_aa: CASSLASDNQPQHF

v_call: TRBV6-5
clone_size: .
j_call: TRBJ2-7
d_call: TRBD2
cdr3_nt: TGTGCCAGCAGTTACCTAGCGGGTATATACGAGCAGTACTTC
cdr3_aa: CASSYLAGIYEQYF

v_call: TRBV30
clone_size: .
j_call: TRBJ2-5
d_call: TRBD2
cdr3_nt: TGTGCCTGGAGGGAAGGGCTAGCGGGACAAGAGACCCAGTACTTC
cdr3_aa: CAWREGLAGQETQYF

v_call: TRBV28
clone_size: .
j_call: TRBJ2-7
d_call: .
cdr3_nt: TGTGCCAGCAGTTCCCCTCTGTACGAGCAGTACTTC
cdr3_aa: CASSSPLYEQYF

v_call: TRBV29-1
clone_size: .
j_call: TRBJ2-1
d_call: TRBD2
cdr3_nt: TGCAGCGTTTCTCCTCGGAGGACTAGCGGGTCCGGTGAGCAGTTCTTC
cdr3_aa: CSVSPRRTSGSGEQFF

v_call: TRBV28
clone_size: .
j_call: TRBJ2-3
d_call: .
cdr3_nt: TGTGCCAGCAGTTTACTTGCACTTCTCGATACGCAGTATTTT
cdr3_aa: CASSLLALLDTQYF

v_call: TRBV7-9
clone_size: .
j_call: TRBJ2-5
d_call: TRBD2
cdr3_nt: TGTGCCAGCAGCTATATGGGGACTAGCCGCCCACAATCGGGGACCCAGTACTTC
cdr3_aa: CASSYMGTSRPQSGTQYF

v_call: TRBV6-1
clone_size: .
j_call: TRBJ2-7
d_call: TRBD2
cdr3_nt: TGTGCCAGCAGCCAAGCGGGAGGGCCCTTCGAGCAGTACTTC
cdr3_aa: CASSQAGGPFEQYF

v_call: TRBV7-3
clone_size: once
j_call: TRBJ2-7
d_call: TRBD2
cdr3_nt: TGTGCCAGCAGTAGGGTAGCGGGCTCCTACGAGCAGTACTTC
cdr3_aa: CASSRVAGSYEQYF

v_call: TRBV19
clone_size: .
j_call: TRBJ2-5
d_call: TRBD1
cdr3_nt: TGTGCCAGTAGAGAAGGACAGGGATCGTCGCTGACCCAGTACTTC
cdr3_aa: CASREGQGSSLTQYF

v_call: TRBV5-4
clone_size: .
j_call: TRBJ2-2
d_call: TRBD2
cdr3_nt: TGTGCCAGCAGCTTGGCCGGACTAGCGGGAGGAGCCGGGGAGCTGTTTTTT
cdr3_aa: CASSLAGLAGGAGELFF

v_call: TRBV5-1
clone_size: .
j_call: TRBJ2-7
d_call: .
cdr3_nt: TGCGCCAGCAGCTTGTGGAGAGAGGACGAGCAGTACTTC
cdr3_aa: CASSLWREDEQYF

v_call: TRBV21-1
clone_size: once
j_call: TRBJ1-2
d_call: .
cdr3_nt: TGTGCCAGCAGCAAACCGGGACAGAATAAAGCTAACTATGGCTACACCTTC
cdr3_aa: CASSKPGQNKANYGYTF

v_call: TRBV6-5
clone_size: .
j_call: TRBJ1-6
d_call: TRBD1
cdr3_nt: TGTGCCAGCAGGCAAGACAGGGGAATTAATTCACCCCTCCACTTT
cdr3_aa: CASRQDRGINSPLHF

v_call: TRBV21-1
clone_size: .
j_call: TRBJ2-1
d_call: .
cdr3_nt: TGTGCCAGCCCACAGGACCATGAGCAGTTCTTC
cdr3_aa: CASPQDHEQFF

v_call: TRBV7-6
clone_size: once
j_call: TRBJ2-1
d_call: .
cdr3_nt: TGTGCCAGCAGCTTAGACCGGGGTGGGGTAGGTTTTGAGCAGTTCTTC
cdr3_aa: CASSLDRGGVGFEQFF

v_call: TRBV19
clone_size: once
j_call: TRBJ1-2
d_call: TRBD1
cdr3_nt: TGTGCCAGTAGTACCGGGACAGGGTCTGGCTACACCTTC
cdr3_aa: CASSTGTGSGYTF

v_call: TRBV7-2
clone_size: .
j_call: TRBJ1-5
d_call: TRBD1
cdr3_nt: TGTGCCAGCAGCACCCGGGACAGGGACAATCAGCCCCAGCATTTT
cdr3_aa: CASSTRDRDNQPQHF

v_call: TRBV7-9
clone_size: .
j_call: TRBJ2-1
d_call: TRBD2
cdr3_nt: TGTGCCAGCAGCCCCCGGAGTAGCGGGAGGGCCGCCTACAATGAGCAGTTCTTC
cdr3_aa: CASSPRSSGRAAYNEQFF

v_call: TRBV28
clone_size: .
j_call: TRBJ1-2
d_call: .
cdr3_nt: TGTGCCAGCAGGCCGGGGTTGAACTATGGCTACACCTTC
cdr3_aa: CASRPGLNYGYTF

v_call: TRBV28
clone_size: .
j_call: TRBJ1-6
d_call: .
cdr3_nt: TGTGCCAGCAGTTTTGGGGTTAGCGAGAGCTCCTATAATTCACCCCTCCACTTT
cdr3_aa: CASSFGVSESSYNSPLHF

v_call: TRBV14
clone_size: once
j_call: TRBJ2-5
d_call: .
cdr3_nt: TGTGCCAGCAGCCAACGAGACCCAGGCTGGGAGACCCAGTACTTC
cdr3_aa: CASSQRDPGWETQYF

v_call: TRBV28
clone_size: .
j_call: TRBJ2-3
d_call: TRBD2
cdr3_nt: TGTGCCAGCAGTTTTAGCGGGAGGGCCAGAGGGACAGATACGCAGTATTTT
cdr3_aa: CASSFSGRARGTDTQYF

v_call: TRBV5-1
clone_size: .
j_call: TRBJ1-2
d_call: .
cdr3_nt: TGCGCCAGCAGCTTAAATACCGGAGCTAACTATGGCTACACCTTC
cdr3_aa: CASSLNTGANYGYTF

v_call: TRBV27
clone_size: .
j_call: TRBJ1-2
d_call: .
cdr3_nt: TGTGCCAGCAGTTTAACAGGGAGCTATGGCTACACCTTC
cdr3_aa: CASSLTGSYGYTF

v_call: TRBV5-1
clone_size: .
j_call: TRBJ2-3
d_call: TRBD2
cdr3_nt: TGCGCCAGCAGCCCGGGACTAGCGGGAGCAGATACGCAGTATTTT
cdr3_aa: CASSPGLAGADTQYF

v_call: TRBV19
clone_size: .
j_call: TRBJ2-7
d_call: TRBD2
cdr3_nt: TGTGCCAGTAGTGTTACCCTTGGACTAGGCAGCCACGAGCAGTACTTC
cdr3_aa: CASSVTLGLGSHEQYF

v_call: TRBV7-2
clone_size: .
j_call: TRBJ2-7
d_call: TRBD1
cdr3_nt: TGTGCCAGCAGCTTATTGACAGGGGCCTTCTACGAGCAGTACTTC
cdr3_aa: CASSLLTGAFYEQYF

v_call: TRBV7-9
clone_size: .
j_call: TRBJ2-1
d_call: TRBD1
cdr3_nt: TGTGCCAGCGGCACCGGGACAGGGGATCACTGGCGGGAGCAGTTCTTC
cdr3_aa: CASGTGTGDHWREQFF

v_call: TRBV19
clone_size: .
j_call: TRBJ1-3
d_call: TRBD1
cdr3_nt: TGTGCCACCCGGGACAGCATTCTCTCTGGAAACACCATATATTTT
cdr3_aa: CATRDSILSGNTIYF

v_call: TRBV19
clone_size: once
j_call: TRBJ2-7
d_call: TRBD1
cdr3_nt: TGTGCCAGTAGTTCTCCCTCCGGGACAGGGTATAACGAGCAGTACTTC
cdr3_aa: CASSSPSGTGYNEQYF

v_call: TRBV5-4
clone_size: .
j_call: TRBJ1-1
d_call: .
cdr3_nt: TGTGCCAGCAGGTTGGGCAGGGGTACTGAAGCTTTCTTT
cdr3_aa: CASRLGRGTEAFF

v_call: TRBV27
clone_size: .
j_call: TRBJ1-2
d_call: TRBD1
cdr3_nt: TGTGCCAGCAGTCACGGACAGGGGGGGAATGGCTACACCTTC
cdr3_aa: CASSHGQGGNGYTF

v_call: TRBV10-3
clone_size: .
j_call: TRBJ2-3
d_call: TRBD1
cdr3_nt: TGTGCCATCGGTGCAGGGGGAGATACGCAGTATTTT
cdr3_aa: CAIGAGGDTQYF

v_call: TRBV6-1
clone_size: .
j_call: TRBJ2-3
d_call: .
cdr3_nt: TGTGCCAGCAGTGAATGGGGCCACACAGATACGCAGTATTTT
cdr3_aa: CASSEWGHTDTQYF

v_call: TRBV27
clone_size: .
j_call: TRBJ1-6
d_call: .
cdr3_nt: TGTGCCAGCAAAGCAGTCCAGGGTAATTCACCCCTCCACTTT
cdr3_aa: CASKAVQGNSPLHF

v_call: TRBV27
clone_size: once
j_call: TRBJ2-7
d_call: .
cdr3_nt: TGTGCCAGCAGTAAGAATAGCGGATTCTCCTACGAGCAGTACTTC
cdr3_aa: CASSKNSGFSYEQYF

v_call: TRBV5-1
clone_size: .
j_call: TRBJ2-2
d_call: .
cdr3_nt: TGCGCCAGCAGCTCACCGGGACAAAGAAACACCGGGGAGCTGTTTTTT
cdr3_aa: CASSSPGQRNTGELFF

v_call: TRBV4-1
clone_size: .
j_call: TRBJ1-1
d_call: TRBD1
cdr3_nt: TGCGCCAGCAGTCGGGACAGGCTCACTGAAGCTTTCTTT
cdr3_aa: CASSRDRLTEAFF

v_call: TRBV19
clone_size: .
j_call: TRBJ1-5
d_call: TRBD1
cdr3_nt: TGTGCCGCCCAAAAAACGACAGGGGTTAGCAATCAGCCCCAGCATTTT
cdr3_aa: CAAQKTTGVSNQPQHF